Here is one T cell receptor (beta chain) with its context. Its specificity is unknown. Stated time point: week 23, last vaccination. Doses of 300 ug of mutant IDH1 20-mer peptide were given with topical imiquimod. Trimming removed 7 bases from V and 2 bases from J; junction bases left unmatched: 2. This CDR3 is 13 amino acids long. Germline V gene data show CDR1 as LNHNV and CDR2 as YYDKDF (reference sequence). Measured with immunoSEQ multiplex PCR; TCRdb has only the in-frame clones, and not every one. The sample records about 65,000 clones, 70% to 90% being singletons. The data were taken from a study of a mutant IDH1 vaccine in newly diagnosed glioma. Overall study context: Patients in the study were vaccinated eight times, receiving shots in weeks 1, 3, 5, 7, 11, 15, 19 and 23.

This TCR was sampled from a man between 25 and 39 years old with glioma. This chain uses TRBV15 with TRBJ1-3, with 7 nucleotides matching TRBD1. Specimen: PBMCs, collected from a glioma patient whose treatment included an IDH1 peptide vaccine. The DNA of the CDR3 is TGTGCCACCAACGACAGGGCTGGAAACACCATATATTTT. Residues: CATNDRAGNTIYF.